The rows below give T cell receptor beta chains drawn from one sample of a study of cytomegalovirus exposure and HLA in healthy donors. TCRdb's table, derived via immunoSEQ multiplex PCR, lists solely in-frame clones and lacks some. This table holds roughly 120,000 clones, about 76% found once. Sequencing was carried out using PBMCs. The receptors originated from a middle-aged man in good health and CMV-seropositive. CDR3s include the opening cysteine and the closing phenylalanine or tryptophan. The order of the fields is J gene, V gene, D gene, clone size, CDR3 DNA, CDR3 protein. A D gene is named only where the DNA matches it firmly. Expanded clones are given a class, and other clones once, few, many or no size at all.

TRBJ2-6,TRBV28,TRBD2,-,TGTGCCAGCATTGACGGGGGGTCGGTTGGGGCCAACGTCCTGACTTTC,CASIDGGSVGANVLTF
TRBJ1-2,TRBV5-4,-,few,TGTGCCAGCAGCATGACAGCACGAGTAGGGGGCTACACCTTC,CASSMTARVGGYTF
TRBJ1-2,TRBV28,TRBD1,-,TGTGCCAGCAGTACCTCAGGGGGAGGAGGCTACACCTTC,CASSTSGGGGYTF
TRBJ2-5,TRBV19,-,-,TGTGCCAGTAGTATAGATATACTGGGAGCCGCTGGGCAGACCCAGTACTTC,CASSIDILGAAGQTQYF
TRBJ2-1,TRBV28,-,few,TGTGCCAGCAGTTTAGAGCTCGCGAATGAGCAGTTCTTC,CASSLELANEQFF
TRBJ2-7,TRBV29-1,TRBD1,-,TGCAGCGTTGAAGGACAGGGGGCGCGAGACGAGCAGTACTTC,CSVEGQGARDEQYF
TRBJ2-2,TRBV27,TRBD1,-,TGTGCCAGCAGGCCGGGACAGGGGGCCGGCGCCGGGGAGCTGTTTTTT,CASRPGQGAGAGELFF
TRBJ1-5,TRBV27,-,-,TGTGCCAGCAGTTTATCTTTTACCTCCGGGAATCAGCCCCAGCATTTT,CASSLSFTSGNQPQHF
TRBJ1-6,TRBV2,-,-,TGTGCCAGCAGTGATTCAGGGCCCCGGTCACCCCTCCACTTT,CASSDSGPRSPLHF
TRBJ1-5,TRBV4-2,-,-,TGTGCCAGCAGCCAAGAGGGGCACAACAATCAGCCCCAGCATTTT,CASSQEGHNNQPQHF
TRBJ2-7,TRBV6-5,TRBD1,-,TGTGCCAGCAGGCGGACAGGACTTTCCTACGAGCAGTACTTC,CASRRTGLSYEQYF
TRBJ2-7,TRBV2,-,-,TGTGCCAGCAAGGAACAGATATACGAGCAGTACTTC,CASKEQIYEQYF
TRBJ1-1,TRBV28,TRBD1,-,TGTGCCAGTACCTTACCGAGGACAGGGGGGAACACTGAAGCTTTCTTT,CASTLPRTGGNTEAFF
TRBJ2-7,TRBV5-6,TRBD2,few,TGTGCCAGCAGCTCGGGGGGGCGCGCCGAGCAGTACTTC,CASSSGGRAEQYF
TRBJ2-1,TRBV30,TRBD2,few,TGTGCCTGGAGCCCGGGACTAGCTGATGAGCAGTTCTTC,CAWSPGLADEQFF
TRBJ2-5,TRBV27,-,few,TGTGCCAGCAGTCCGGACGGAGGACAGGAGACCCAGTACTTC,CASSPDGGQETQYF
TRBJ2-1,TRBV28,-,few,TGTGCCAGCAGTACCACAGGGCCCCCTAGCAATGAGCAGTTCTTC,CASSTTGPPSNEQFF
TRBJ1-2,TRBV29-1,TRBD1,-,TGCAGCGTTGAGCTTCAGGGGGCAAGTGGCTACACCTTC,CSVELQGASGYTF
TRBJ2-3,TRBV27,TRBD2,-,TGTGCCAGCACCTTATGGGGCGGGAGCGTAGATACGCAGTATTTT,CASTLWGGSVDTQYF
TRBJ1-3,TRBV7-9,-,-,TGTGCCAGCAGCTTAGTCGCCGGGAACTCTGGAAACACCATATATTTT,CASSLVAGNSGNTIYF
TRBJ1-5,TRBV6-6,-,-,TGTGCCAGCAGTTACTTGACAAACAATCAGCCCCAGCATTTT,CASSYLTNNQPQHF
TRBJ2-7,TRBV18,TRBD2,-,TGTGCCAGCTCACATGGATACAGGGAAGGGACTAGCGGGAGTAGGTCCTACGAGCAGTACTTC,CASSHGYREGTSGSRSYEQYF
TRBJ2-7,TRBV7-6,TRBD1,-,TGTGCCAGCAGCTTAGACACCGGGACAGGGCCAGCCTACGAGCAGTACTTC,CASSLDTGTGPAYEQYF
TRBJ1-5,TRBV6-1,TRBD1,few,TGTGCCAGCAGTGGACAGGGGCATCAGCCCCAGCATTTT,CASSGQGHQPQHF
TRBJ2-7,TRBV5-1,TRBD2,-,TGCGCCAGCAGCTTTAGCGGGCCAACCTACGAGCAGTACTTC,CASSFSGPTYEQYF
TRBJ1-2,TRBV7-2,TRBD1,few,TGTGCCAGCAGACCCGGGACAGCCTATGGCTACACCTTC,CASRPGTAYGYTF
TRBJ2-3,TRBV5-4,TRBD2,medium-sized,TGTGCCAGCAGCTTGGTGACGGGAGGGCCAACAGATACGCAGTATTTT,CASSLVTGGPTDTQYF